This section outlines one T cell receptor (beta chain) sequence together with its context. Its cognate antigen is unknown. This specimen comes from a study of T-cell memory formation after mild COVID-19. Study at large: Largely donor-specific sequence clusters came from two donors.

V lost 4 bases to trimming and J lost 1 base, with 10 bases between them. CDR1 is MGHRA, CDR2 YSYEKL, per germline. The CDR3 is 14 residues long. Constant-segment primers were used for 5'RACE, and the resulting TCR alpha and TCR beta cDNA libraries carried sample barcodes and UMIs. TCRdb processed the 5' RACE reads anew with MiXCR; each CDR3 protein has one entry. The data show 110,000 to 150,000 distinct CDR3 sequences, 25% seen once. Study-wide results and limits: Contracting CD4+ clones lay largely in CM and EM, with CD8+ ones residing in EMRA. Clones shrinking between day 15 and 85 showed a balanced CD4/CD8 split, and those that grew later tilted toward CD4+.

This sequence originates from an adult woman who had mild COVID-19 (a few samples of this study predate the infection). Cell type and time point are not known. The sample comprised PBMCs or a T cell subset sorted from them (not recorded which). The rearrangement links TRBV4-1 to TRBJ2-5; no definite D call. CDR3 bases: TGCGCCAGCAGCCCAGATCCAGGCCAAGAGACCCAGTACTTC. Its translation is CASSPDPGQETQYF.